This TCR beta chain was obtained from a study of blood T cell repertoires in COVID-19. Sequencing was performed with immunoSEQ multiplex PCR; in TCRdb, only in-frame clones are kept and a portion is missing. The table lists roughly 68,000 clones, 70% to 90% of them singletons. Concerning this clone itself: Mismatch with germline at one junction end may stem from a read error. Other DNA sequences in the sample encode the same CDR3.

Germline CDR1 and CDR2: GTSNPN and SVGIG (reference sequence). The length of the CDR3 is 13 residues. The specimen sequenced was peripheral blood. J is TRBJ2-5 and V is TRBV30, with D unclear. This clonotype was obtained from a woman of 80 years or more with acute or convalescent COVID-19. CDR3: CAWSVELQETQYF. The DNA of the CDR3 is TGTGCCTGGAGTGTAGAGCTTCAAGAAACCCAGTACTTC.